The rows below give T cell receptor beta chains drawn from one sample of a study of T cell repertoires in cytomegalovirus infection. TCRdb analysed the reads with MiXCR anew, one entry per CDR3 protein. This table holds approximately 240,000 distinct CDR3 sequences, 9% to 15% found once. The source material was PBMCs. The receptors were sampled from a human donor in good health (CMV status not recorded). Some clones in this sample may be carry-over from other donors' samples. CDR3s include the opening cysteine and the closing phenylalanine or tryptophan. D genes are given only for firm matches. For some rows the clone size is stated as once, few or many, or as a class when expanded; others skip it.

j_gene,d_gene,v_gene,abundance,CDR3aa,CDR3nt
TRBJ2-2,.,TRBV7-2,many,CASSLGPLNTGELFF,TGTGCCAGCAGCTTAGGGCCGTTGAACACCGGGGAGCTGTTTTTT
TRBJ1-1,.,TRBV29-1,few,CTVEGGATEAFF,TGCACCGTCGAGGGGGGGGCCACTGAAGCTTTCTTT
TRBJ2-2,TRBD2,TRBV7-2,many,CASSLDGGGDTGELFF,TGTGCCAGCAGCTTAGACGGCGGGGGAGACACCGGGGAGCTGTTTTTT
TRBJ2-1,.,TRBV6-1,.,CASTVVAGIQAAYNEQFF,TGTGCCAGCACCGTGGTTGCCGGGATCCAGGCCGCCTACAATGAGCAGTTCTTC
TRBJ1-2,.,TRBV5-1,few,CASSLLGRNYGYTF,TGCGCCAGCAGCTTGTTGGGACGGAACTATGGCTACACCTTC
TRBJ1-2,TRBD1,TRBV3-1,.,CASSFGQGAEGYTF,TGTGCCAGCAGCTTCGGACAGGGGGCGGAAGGCTACACCTTC
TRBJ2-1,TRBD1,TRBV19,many,CASTGQVSYNEQFF,TGTGCCAGTACGGGACAGGTATCCTACAATGAGCAGTTCTTC
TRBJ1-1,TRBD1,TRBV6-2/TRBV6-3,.,CASSQHRTGRKNTEAFF,TGTGCCAGCAGTCAACACCGGACAGGACGGAAGAACACTGAAGCTTTCTTT
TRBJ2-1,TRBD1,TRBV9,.,CASSATGTGVYNEQFF,TGTGCCAGCAGCGCCACCGGGACAGGCGTATACAATGAGCAGTTCTTC
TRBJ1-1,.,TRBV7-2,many,CASSSRTGRTEAFF,TGTGCCAGCAGTTCCAGAACGGGGCGGACTGAAGCTTTCTTT